Each of the 8 T cell receptor beta chains below was sequenced from the same sample in a study of blood T cell repertoires in COVID-19. Some clones are missing from TCRdb's copy, which holds only in-frame ones; the method was immunoSEQ multiplex PCR. The data contain roughly 110,000 clones, 70% to 80% of them singletons. Sequences were obtained from peripheral blood. The receptors stem from a man older than 75 with COVID-19, enrolled during active disease.

The rearrangement links TRBV7-9 to TRBJ1-6; D might be TRBD1 (5 bases). CDR3 length equals 13 residues. V was clipped by 6 bases and J by 7 bases, with 10 bases between them. In germline, CDR1 is SEHNR, CDR2 FQNEAQ (reference sequence). CDR3 sequence: CASRRQTNSPLHF. CDR3 DNA: TGTGCCAGCAGAAGACAGACAAATTCACCCCTCCACTTT. Full variable domain (rest looked up from reference TRBV7-9 and TRBJ1-6): DTGVSQNPRHKITKRGQNVTFRCDPISEHNRLYWYRQTLGQGPEFLTYFQNEAQLEKSRLLSDRFSAERPKGSFSTLEIQRTEQGDSAMYLCASRRQTNSPLHFGNGTRLTVT.

This chain connects TRBV19 to TRBJ2-5; D is perhaps TRBD1 (7 bases). CDR1 and CDR2 from the germline V gene are LNHDA and SQIVND (reference sequence). This CDR3 spans 15 amino acids. Trimming removed 9 bases from V and 2 bases from J, with 19 bases in between. DNA for the CDR3: TGTGCCAGCGGGACACCTCCAGGGGGGCAAGAGACCCAGTACTTC. This translates into CASGTPPGGQETQYF.

The genes are TRBV28 and TRBJ1-6; D possibly corresponds to TRBD1 (5 bases). The CDR3 covers 12 residues. Germline V CDR1 and CDR2: MDHEN, SYDVKM. The germline V and J ends were trimmed by 3 bases and 11 bases, with 8 bases remaining between them. CDR3 sequence reads: CASSLDNPPLHF. The CDR3, as DNA: TGTGCCAGCAGTTTGGACAATCCACCCCTCCACTTT.

The chain combines TRBV10-2 with TRBJ1-2; D might be TRBD1 (6 bases). Trimming cost V 5 bases and J 4 bases, with 17 bases left between them. This CDR3 has 15 amino acids. Per germline, CDR1 WSHSY and CDR2 SAAADI. CDR3 amino acids: CASSKQGPPGYGYTF. The DNA of the CDR3 is TGCGCCAGCAGTAAACAGGGTCCCCCAGGCTATGGCTACACCTTC.

The CDR3 region has the DNA TGTGCCAGCAGGTCCGCCGGGACAGGGAATTCACCCCTCCACTTT. This sequence encodes CASRSAGTGNSPLHF. The V gene is TRBV28, the J gene TRBJ1-6, with 9 bases aligning to TRBD1. Per the germline V gene, CDR1 is MDHEN and CDR2 is SYDVKM. CDR3 length: 15 amino acids. V was pared by 6 bases and J by 7 bases, with 7 bases of the junction left unmatched. The full variable domain, its missing parts supplied by reference TRBV28 and TRBJ1-6, is DVKVTQSSRYLVKRTGEKVFLECVQDMDHENMFWYRQDPGLGLRLIYFSYDVKMKEKGDIPEGYSVSREKKERFSLILESASTNQTSMYLCASRSAGTGNSPLHFGNGTRLTVT.

This clone was counted a few times. The chain has TRBV28 and TRBJ1-4, with a weak D call TRBD1 (6 bases). V lost 5 bases and J 2 bases, leaving 12 bases between the germline ends. CDR1 and CDR2 (germline): MDHEN, SYDVKM. The CDR3 totals 15 residues. The CDR3 DNA sequence: TGTGCCAGCAGTCCGGGGGGCAGGACTAATGAAAAACTGTTTTTT. Amino acids: CASSPGGRTNEKLFF.

This chain joins TRBV5-1 and TRBJ2-3; TRBD2 agrees at 8 bases. J was trimmed by 2 bases and V by 3 bases; bases with no gene match: 8. From germline, CDR1 is SGHRS and CDR2 YFSETQ. The CDR3 has 16 amino acids. The DNA of the CDR3 is TGCGCCAGCAGCTACCGTATAGCGGGGCCCACAGATACGCAGTATTTT. This gives the protein CASSYRIAGPTDTQYF.

The rearrangement joins TRBV6-4 to TRBJ1-2; 8 nucleotides match TRBD1. CDR1 and CDR2 (germline): MRHNA, SNTAGT. V shed 4 bases, J shed 1 base, and the junction held 5 bases outside the gene matches. CDR3 length: 15 amino acids. The DNA of the CDR3 is TGTGCCAGCAGTGTCCCGACAGGGGATAACTATGGCTACACCTTC. Protein: CASSVPTGDNYGYTF.